This T cell receptor (beta chain) is from a study of blood T cell repertoires in COVID-19. Germline lookup yields CDR1 SQVTM and CDR2 ANQGSEA. V lost 0 bases to trimming and J lost 7 bases; unmatched junction nucleotides: 9. CDR3 length equals 16 residues. Clones were sequenced by immunoSEQ multiplex PCR, and TCRdb holds only the in-frame ones, with some missing. The repertoire holds about 190,000 clones, 84% seen once, with roughly 5% in the top ten. The chain is built from TRBV29-1 and TRBJ2-1, with TRBD2 matching 10 bases. The sample comprised peripheral blood. This receptor was obtained from a woman in her 70s with active or convalescent COVID-19. The CDR3 DNA is TGCAGCGTTGAAGACCCAGCGGGAGGGTATACTAATGAGCAGTTCTTC. Translated: CSVEDPAGGYTNEQFF.